The 9 T cell receptor beta chains below were found in one sample sequenced in a study of human T cells and chemical hapten exposure. TCRdb re-analysed the RACE reads in MiXCR, keeping a single row per CDR3 protein. This sample has 200,000 to 300,000 distinct CDR3 sequences, with approximately 8.4% found just once. Time point here: pre-sensitization, week 0. Regarding treatment: therapeutic diphenylcyclopropenone sensitization with weekly scalp DPC. The specimen was whole blood, collected in connection with sensitization to the hapten diphenylcyclopropenone (DPC). These TCRs come from a woman aged 40-49 years with alopecia areata. Some clones in this sample may be carry-over from other donors' samples.

This rearrangement joins TRBV6-5 to TRBJ2-1; perhaps TRBD1 as D (8 bases). Germline assignment: CDR1 MNHEY and CDR2 SVGAGI. CDR3 size: 16 residues. The V end was cut by 6 bases, the J end by 1 base, with 16 bases between. In DNA form, the CDR3 reads TGTGCCAGCAGACGAGTACAGGGGGGGTCCTACAATGAGCAGTTCTTC. As protein: CASRRVQGGSYNEQFF.

This clonotype has more than one count but fewer than ten. The chain links TRBV5-6 to TRBJ2-7, with 12 bases lining up with TRBD2. This CDR3 spans 16 amino acids. Germline-derived CDR1 and CDR2 are SGHDT and YYEEEE. The ends lost 0 bases at V and 7 bases at J; junction bases unmatched: 8. CDR3 loop: CASSLDMGLAGREQYF. The CDR3 DNA reads TGTGCCAGCAGCTTGGATATGGGACTAGCGGGCCGAGAGCAGTACTTC.

This clonotype was observed at least ten times. This chain joins TRBV6-5 and TRBJ2-2; no reliable D call. Germline assignment: CDR1 MNHEY and CDR2 SVGAGI. Trimming stripped 3 bases from V and 5 bases from J, with 4 bases between. The CDR3 sequence is 12 residues long. This CDR3 reads CASSYGTGELFF. CDR3 sequence (DNA): TGTGCCAGCAGTTATGGGACCGGGGAGCTGTTTTTT.

This clonotype was picked up a small number of times. The V gene is TRBV4-2, the J gene TRBJ2-1; 8 bases are shared with TRBD2. The V and J ends lost 2 bases and 3 bases, in that order; junction bases with no gene match: 9. Per germline, CDR1 LGHNA and CDR2 YNFKEQ. This CDR3 is built from 17 residues. The CDR3 DNA reads as TGTGCCAGCAGCCAACTGACGAGCGGGAGCTACTACAATGAGCAGTTCTTC. Protein sequence: CASSQLTSGSYYNEQFF.

This clonotype was seen ten or more times. The gene calls are TRBV12-3 or TRBV12-4 and TRBJ2-2; D is unresolved. V lost 6 bases to trimming and J lost 0 bases, with 5 bases between them. The CDR3 extends over 13 amino acids. The CDR3 nucleotides are TGTGCCAGCAGGGCCTCGAACACCGGGGAGCTGTTTTTT. Translated, it gives CASRASNTGELFF.

As concerns this clonotype: A single base separates this from a much larger clone, so it may be a read error. The CDR3: CASSRTGTGNPIYF. For the CDR3, the DNA is TGTGCCAGCAGCCGGACAGGAACTGGAAACCCCATATATTTT. This chain links TRBV12-3 or TRBV12-4 with TRBJ1-3; 7 positions match TRBD1. The CDR3 spans 14 residues.

V is TRBV5-1 and J is TRBJ2-1; tentatively, D is TRBD1 (6 bases). Germline CDR1 reads SGHRS; CDR2 reads YFSETQ. The V end lost 4 bases, the J end lost 5 bases, and 10 bases lay between the germline ends. The CDR3 loop spans 13 amino acids. In nucleotides, the CDR3 is TGCGCCAGCAGCGTAGGACAGAACAATGAGCAGTTCTTC. Translation: CASSVGQNNEQFF.

The chain uses TRBV12-3 or TRBV12-4 and TRBJ1-1; a possible D gene is TRBD1 (6 bases). The CDR3 covers 14 residues. Trimming removed 5 bases from V and 3 bases from J, with 13 bases in between. The CDR3 here is CASSQQGTDTEAFF. The CDR3 nucleotides are TGTGCCAGCAGTCAGCAGGGGACGGACACTGAAGCTTTCTTT.

The chain combines TRBV9 with TRBJ1-2, with D unresolved. The CDR3 has 12 residues. Germline lookup yields CDR1 SGDLS and CDR2 YYNGEE. Trimming pared 0 bases from V and 4 bases from J, leaving 4 bases between. CDR3 in amino acids: CASSVAGYGYTF. Here the CDR3 DNA reads TGTGCCAGCAGCGTAGCTGGCTATGGCTACACCTTC.